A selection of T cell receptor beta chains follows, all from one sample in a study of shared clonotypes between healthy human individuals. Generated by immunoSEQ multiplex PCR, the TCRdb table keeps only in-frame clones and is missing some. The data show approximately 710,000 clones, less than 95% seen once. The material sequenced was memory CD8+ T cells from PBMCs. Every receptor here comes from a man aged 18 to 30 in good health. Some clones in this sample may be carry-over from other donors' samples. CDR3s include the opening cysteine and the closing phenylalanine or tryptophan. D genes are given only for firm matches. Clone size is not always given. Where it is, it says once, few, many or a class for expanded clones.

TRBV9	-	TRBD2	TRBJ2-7	TGTGCCAGCAGCGTAGCGGCTAGCGGGGCCTACGAGCAGTACTTC	CASSVAASGAYEQYF
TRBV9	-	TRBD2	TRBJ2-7	TGTGCAAGCGGGAGGGACAGTCCCTACGAGCAGTACTTC	CASGRDSPYEQYF
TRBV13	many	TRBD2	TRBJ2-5	TGTGCCAGCAGCTTAGGACTAGCGGGCACAATGGAGACCCAGTACTTC	CASSLGLAGTMETQYF
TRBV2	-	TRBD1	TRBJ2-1	TGTGCCAGCAGTGATGAAATTCTGACAGGGGGCCATGAGCAGTTCTTC	CASSDEILTGGHEQFF
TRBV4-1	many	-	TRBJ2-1	TGCGCCAGCAGCCAAGGGGTTGAAGGCGAGCAGTTCTTC	CASSQGVEGEQFF
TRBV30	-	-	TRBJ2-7	TGTGCCTGGAGCATCTTAGCCTACGAGCAGTACTTC	CAWSILAYEQYF
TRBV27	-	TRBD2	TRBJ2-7	TGTGCCAGCATGGGAGGGGTCTTCTACGAGCAGTACTTC	CASMGGVFYEQYF
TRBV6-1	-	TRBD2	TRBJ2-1	TGTGCCAGCAGCGACCCTAGCGGGGGGCTGAATGAGCAGTTCTTC	CASSDPSGGLNEQFF
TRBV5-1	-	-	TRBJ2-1	TGCGCCAGCAGCTTGGAGGGAATTCCTCGCAGTCTGTTCTTC	CASSLEGIPRSLFF
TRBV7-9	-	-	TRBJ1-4	TGTGCCAGCAGCCTAAAGAGGGGGACCGCTGAAAAACTGTTTTTT	CASSLKRGTAEKLFF
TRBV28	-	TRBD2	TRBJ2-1	TGTGCCAGCAGGGGGAGGGGCTATTACAATGAGCAGTTCTTC	CASRGRGYYNEQFF
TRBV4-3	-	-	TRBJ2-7	TGCGCCAGCAGCCTCCACAGCTCCTACGAGCAGTACTTC	CASSLHSSYEQYF
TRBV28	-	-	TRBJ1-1	TGTGCCAGCAGATTGGAAATAGGCTACACTGAAGCTTTCTTT	CASRLEIGYTEAFF
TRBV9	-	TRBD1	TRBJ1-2	TGTGCCAGCAGTGGGGACAGGAGCTCCTATGGCTACACCTTC	CASSGDRSSYGYTF
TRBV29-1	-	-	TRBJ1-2	TGCAGCGTAAGGGGTGGTGACTATGGCTACACCTTC	CSVRGGDYGYTF
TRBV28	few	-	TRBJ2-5	TGTGCCAGCAGTTTATCCGGGGGAGAGACCCAGTACTTC	CASSLSGGETQYF
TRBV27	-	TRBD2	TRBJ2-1	TGTGCCAGCAGTTTCCTGGGGGTAGCGGGACGTAGCTACAATGAGCAGTTCTTC	CASSFLGVAGRSYNEQFF
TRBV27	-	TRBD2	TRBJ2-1	TGTGCCAGCACCGAACTTTTCGGGACTAGCGGATACAATGAGCAGTTCTTC	CASTELFGTSGYNEQFF
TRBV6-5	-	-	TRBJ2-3	TGTGCCAGCAGCCAAACGGGGTACACAGATACGCAGTATTTT	CASSQTGYTDTQYF
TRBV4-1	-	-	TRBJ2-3	TGCGCCAGCAGCCCCGGGACCGCGGGGGCTACGCAGTATTTT	CASSPGTAGATQYF
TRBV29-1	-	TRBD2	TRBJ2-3	TGCAGCGTTCTTTCCGTTAGCGGGGGGGGGCCAGATACGCAGTATTTT	CSVLSVSGGGPDTQYF
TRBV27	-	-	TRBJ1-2	TGTGCCAGCAGTGCCAGGGTATTGGGTAACTATGGCTACACCTTC	CASSARVLGNYGYTF
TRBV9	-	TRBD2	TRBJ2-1	TGTGCCAGCAGCATCGGGACTAGCGGGAGGGCCGCAGGGGGTGAGCAGTTCTTC	CASSIGTSGRAAGGEQFF
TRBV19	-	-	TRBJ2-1	TGTGCCAGTAGTATAGATCCCCTCGTTGCAGGACCCTACAATGAGCAGTTCTTC	CASSIDPLVAGPYNEQFF
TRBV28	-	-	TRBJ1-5	TGTGCCAGCATTACTAGGGGGTACGCTAGCAATCAGCCCCAGCATTTT	CASITRGYASNQPQHF
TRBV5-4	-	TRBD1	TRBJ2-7	TGTGCCAGCAGCCGGGACAGGGGTTACGAGCAGTACTTC	CASSRDRGYEQYF
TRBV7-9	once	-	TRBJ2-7	TGTGCCAGCAGCCCCCAGGGCCTTGGGGTGTCCTACGAGCAGTACTTC	CASSPQGLGVSYEQYF
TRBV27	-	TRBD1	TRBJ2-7	TGTGCCAGCAGTCCCCGGACAGGGAACCTCTACGAGCAGTACTTC	CASSPRTGNLYEQYF
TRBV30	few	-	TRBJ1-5	TGTGCCTGGAGTTGGGGTTTTGATCAGCCCCAGCATTTT	CAWSWGFDQPQHF
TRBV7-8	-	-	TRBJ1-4	TGTGCCAGCAGCTTAGGGTCTCGGGGCTGGGGTGAAGGAAAACTGTTTTTT	CASSLGSRGWGEGKLFF
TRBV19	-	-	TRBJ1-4	TGTGCCAGTAGTCCCCGCCTTGAGGCAGGATGGGATAATGAAAAACTGTTTTTT	CASSPRLEAGWDNEKLFF
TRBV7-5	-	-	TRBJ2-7	TGTGCCAGAAGCTCAGACTACGAGCAGTACTTC	CARSSDYEQYF
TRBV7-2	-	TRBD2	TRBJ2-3	TGTGCCAGCAGCCACGGACTAGCGGGACTGAGCATTGCAGATACGCAGTATTTT	CASSHGLAGLSIADTQYF
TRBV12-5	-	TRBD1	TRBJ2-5	TGTGCTAGTGGTTTGGCGGGACAGGGGGACGGGGAGACCCAGTACTTC	CASGLAGQGDGETQYF
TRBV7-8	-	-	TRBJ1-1	TGTGCCAGCAGCTACGGTGGCAGGCCGAACACTGAAGCTTTCTTT	CASSYGGRPNTEAFF
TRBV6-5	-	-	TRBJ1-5	TGTGCCAGCAGTTACAGGGAGGGAGGTCAGCCCCAGCATTTT	CASSYREGGQPQHF
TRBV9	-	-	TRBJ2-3	TGTGCCAGCAGCGTAAGCGGCACCCCCACAGATACGCAGTATTTT	CASSVSGTPTDTQYF